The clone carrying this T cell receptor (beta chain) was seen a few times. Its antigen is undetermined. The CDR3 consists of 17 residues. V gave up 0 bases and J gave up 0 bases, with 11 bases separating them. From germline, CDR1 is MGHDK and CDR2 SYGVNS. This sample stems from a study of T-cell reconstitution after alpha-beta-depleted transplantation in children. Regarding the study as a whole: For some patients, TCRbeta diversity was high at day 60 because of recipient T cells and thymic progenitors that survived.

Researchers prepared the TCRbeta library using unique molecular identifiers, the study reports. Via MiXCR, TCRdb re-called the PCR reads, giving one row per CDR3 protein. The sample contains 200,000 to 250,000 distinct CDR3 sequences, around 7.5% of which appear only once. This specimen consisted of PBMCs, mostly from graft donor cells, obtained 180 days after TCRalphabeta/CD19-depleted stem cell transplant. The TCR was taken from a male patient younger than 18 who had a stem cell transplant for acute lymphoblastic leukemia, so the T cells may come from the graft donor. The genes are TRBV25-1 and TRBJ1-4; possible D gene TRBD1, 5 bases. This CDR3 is CASSEYPYRTTNEKLFF. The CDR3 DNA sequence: TGTGCCAGCAGTGAATACCCCTACAGGACAACTAATGAAAAACTGTTTTTT. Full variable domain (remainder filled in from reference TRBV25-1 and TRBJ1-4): EADIYQTPRYLVIGTGKKITLECSQTMGHDKMYWYQQDPGMELHLIHYSYGVNSTEKGDLSSESTVSRIRTEHFPLTLESARPSHTSQYLCASSEYPYRTTNEKLFFGSGTQLSVL.